This T cell receptor (beta chain) is from a study of T cells in tuberculosis. Looking at the study overall: A South African cohort included IGRA-negative adolescents, latently infected IGRA-positive adolescents and adults with active tuberculosis.

The CDR3 runs to 13 residues. The junction had 10 bases not matched to a gene; V was cut back by 0 bases and J by 15 bases. In germline, CDR1 is SGHRS, CDR2 YFSETQ. Time point denoted: new active TB diagnosis, blood taken before or within 7 days of starting treatment. Each donor contributed about 100,000 T cells on average, unsorted. Data came from immunoSEQ multiplex PCR; TCRdb stores just in-frame clones and leaves some out. The table records some 49,000 clones, around 96% of them present only once. Sequencing was performed on PBMCs, taken at tuberculosis diagnosis. The clonotype originates from an adult with tuberculosis. The chain employs TRBV5-1 and TRBJ2-3; 7 bases are shared with TRBD2. As DNA, the CDR3 is TGCGCCAGCAGCTTGGGGCGGGAGTCGAGACTTTATTTT. Translating it yields CASSLGRESRLYF.